This TCR beta chain was identified during a study of monozygotic twins with inflammatory bowel disease. General observations from the study: It was not supported that a single strong signal or clonotype was associated with IBD. Some repertoire variability may stem from patients' differing immunosuppressive treatments.

Amplification of TCRalpha and TCRbeta cDNA involved two nested PCRs that ran for roughly 17 and 9 cycles. TCRdb reprocessed the 5' RACE reads; each CDR3 protein has one entry and no DNA is given. The table lists around 380,000 distinct CDR3 sequences, with 2% to 3% in the top ten. On this clonotype: Its antigen remains unidentified.

The CDR3 totals 17 residues. Germline V lookup: CDR1 MNHEY, CDR2 SVGAGI. The sequence came from a human donor with ulcerative colitis or Crohn's disease, or a healthy co-twin of an affected twin (not recorded which). The sample consisted of blood. This chain joins TRBV6-5 and TRBJ1-1; TCRdb designates TRBD1, a call that cannot be tested without DNA. The CDR3 sequence: CASSYTATGPRRTEAFF.